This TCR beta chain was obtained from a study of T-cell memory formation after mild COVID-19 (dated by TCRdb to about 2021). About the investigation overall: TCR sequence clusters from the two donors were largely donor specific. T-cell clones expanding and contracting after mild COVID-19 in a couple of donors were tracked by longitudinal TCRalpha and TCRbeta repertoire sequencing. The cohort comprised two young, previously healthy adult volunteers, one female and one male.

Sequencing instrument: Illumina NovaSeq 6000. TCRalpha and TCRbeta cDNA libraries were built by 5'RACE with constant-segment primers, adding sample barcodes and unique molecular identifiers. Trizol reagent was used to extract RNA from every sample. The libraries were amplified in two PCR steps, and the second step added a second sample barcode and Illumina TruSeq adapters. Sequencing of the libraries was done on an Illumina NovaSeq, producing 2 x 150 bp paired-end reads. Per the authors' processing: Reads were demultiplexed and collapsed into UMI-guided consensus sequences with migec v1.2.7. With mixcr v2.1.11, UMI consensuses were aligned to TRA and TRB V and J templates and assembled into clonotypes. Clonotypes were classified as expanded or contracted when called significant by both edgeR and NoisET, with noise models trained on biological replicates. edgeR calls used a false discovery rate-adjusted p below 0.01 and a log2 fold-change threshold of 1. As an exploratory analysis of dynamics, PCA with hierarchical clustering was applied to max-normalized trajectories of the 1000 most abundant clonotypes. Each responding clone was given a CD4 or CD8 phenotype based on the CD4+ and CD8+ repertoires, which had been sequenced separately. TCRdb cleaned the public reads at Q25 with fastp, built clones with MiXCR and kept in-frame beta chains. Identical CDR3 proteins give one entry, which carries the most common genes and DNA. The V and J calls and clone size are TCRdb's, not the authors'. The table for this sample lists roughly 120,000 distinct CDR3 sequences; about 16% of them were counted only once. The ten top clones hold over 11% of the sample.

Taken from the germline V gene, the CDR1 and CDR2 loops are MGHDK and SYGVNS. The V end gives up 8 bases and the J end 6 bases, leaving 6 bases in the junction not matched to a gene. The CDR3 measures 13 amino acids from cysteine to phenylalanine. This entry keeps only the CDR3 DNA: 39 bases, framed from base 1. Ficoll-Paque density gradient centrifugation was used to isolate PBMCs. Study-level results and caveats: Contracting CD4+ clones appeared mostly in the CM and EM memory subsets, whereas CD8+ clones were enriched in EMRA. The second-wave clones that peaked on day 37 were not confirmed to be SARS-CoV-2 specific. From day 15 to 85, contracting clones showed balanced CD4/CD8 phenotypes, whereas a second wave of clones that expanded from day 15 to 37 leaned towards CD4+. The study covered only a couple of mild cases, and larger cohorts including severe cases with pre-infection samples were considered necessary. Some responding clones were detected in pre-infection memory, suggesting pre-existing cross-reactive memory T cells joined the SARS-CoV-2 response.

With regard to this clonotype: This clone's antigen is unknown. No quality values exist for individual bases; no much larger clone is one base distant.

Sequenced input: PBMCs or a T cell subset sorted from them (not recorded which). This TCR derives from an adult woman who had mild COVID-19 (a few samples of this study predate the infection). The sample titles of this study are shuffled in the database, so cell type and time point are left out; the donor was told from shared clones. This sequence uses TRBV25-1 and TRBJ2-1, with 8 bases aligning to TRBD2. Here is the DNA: TGTGCCAGCGCAATGACTAGCGTCAATGAGCAGTTCTTC. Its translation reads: CASAMTSVNEQFF.